Listed below are T cell receptor beta chains from one sample, sequenced in a study of T-cell memory formation after mild COVID-19. TCRdb itself ran the 5' RACE reads through MiXCR, one entry per CDR3 protein. The table shows 120,000 or so distinct CDR3 sequences, with 15% to 20% occurring only once. The sequenced material came from PBMCs or a T cell subset sorted from them (not recorded which). Source of these receptors: a man younger than 30 who had mild COVID-19 (a few samples of this study predate the infection). Cell type and time point are not known. Each CDR3 is given with its conserved first and last residue. D genes are given only for firm matches. Only part of the rows carry a size: once, few, many, or a class if the clone is expanded.

d_call j_call cdr3_length v_call clone_size cdr3_aa cdr3_nt
- TRBJ2-1 13 TRBV11-2 few CASSQRRADEQFF TGTGCCAGCAGCCAGAGGAGGGCGGATGAGCAGTTCTTC
TRBD2 TRBJ2-7 13 TRBV6-2/TRBV6-3 - CASSNGLVIEQYF TGTGCCAGCAGCAACGGACTAGTTATCGAGCAGTACTTC
TRBD1 TRBJ1-2 12 TRBV5-4 - CASSFDRGGYTF TGTGCCAGCAGCTTCGACAGGGGAGGCTACACCTTC
- TRBJ2-1 15 TRBV4-2 - CASSQDRASSNEQFF TGTGCCAGCAGCCAAGATAGGGCCAGTTCCAATGAGCAGTTCTTC
TRBD1 TRBJ2-2 15 TRBV5-1 many CASSSGTGDTGELFF TGCGCCAGCAGCTCCGGGACAGGGGACACCGGGGAGCTGTTTTTT
- TRBJ1-2 12 TRBV5-1 few CASSLEPGAGTF TGCGCCAGCAGCTTGGAGCCCGGAGCCGGCACCTTC
- TRBJ1-1 13 TRBV7-9 - CASSLALRGEAFF TGTGCCAGCAGCTTAGCATTAAGGGGAGAAGCTTTCTTT
- TRBJ2-1 13 TRBV7-8 - CASSLMLIEGQFF TGTGCCAGCAGCTTAATGTTGATTGAAGGGCAGTTCTTC
- TRBJ1-1 14 TRBV18 few CASSPSGMNTEAFF TGTGCCAGCTCACCAAGCGGAATGAACACTGAAGCTTTCTTT
- TRBJ1-6 15 TRBV7-2 few CASSPRAGDLSPLHF TGTGCCAGCAGCCCCCGGGCGGGAGACCTTTCACCCCTCCACTTT
TRBD2 TRBJ2-3 15 TRBV4-3 - CASTRVAGVRDTQYF TGCGCCAGCACGAGGGTGGCGGGGGTTAGAGATACGCAGTATTTT
- TRBJ1-3 13 TRBV10-3 few CASIPASGNTIYF TGTGCCAGTATTCCAGCGTCCGGAAACACCATATATTTT
- TRBJ1-2 13 TRBV12-3/TRBV12-4 - CASSLREYYGYTF TGTGCCAGCAGTTTAAGGGAGTACTATGGCTACACCTTC
TRBD2 TRBJ2-5 14 TRBV29-1 many CSATSTSGGETQYF TGCAGCGCGACCTCGACTAGCGGGGGGGAGACCCAGTACTTC
- TRBJ1-1 13 TRBV5-6 many CASYLGPHTEAFF TGTGCCAGCTACCTAGGGCCTCACACTGAAGCTTTCTTT
- TRBJ1-2 15 TRBV9 - CASSDADPWRDGYTF TGTGCCAGCAGCGACGCCGACCCTTGGCGAGATGGCTACACCTTC
TRBD2 TRBJ2-7 16 TRBV18 - CASSPMVRGSSYEQYF TGTGCCAGCTCACCTATGGTGCGGGGGAGCTCCTACGAGCAGTACTTC
- TRBJ2-2 13 TRBV28 - CASTQWGTGELFF TGTGCCAGCACCCAGTGGGGCACCGGGGAGCTGTTTTTT
TRBD1 TRBJ1-4 15 TRBV29-1 few CSVRQGADPYEKLFF TGCAGCGTTCGACAGGGCGCGGACCCTTATGAAAAACTGTTTTTT
- TRBJ2-1 15 TRBV7-3 - CASSSRTGGYNEQFF TGTGCCAGCAGCTCCCGGACTGGAGGCTACAATGAGCAGTTCTTC
- TRBJ2-5 14 TRBV18 - CASSPGTASWTQYF TGTGCCAGCTCACCAGGGACGGCGTCGTGGACCCAGTACTTC
- TRBJ2-5 14 TRBV7-2 - CASSGVGGEETQYF TGTGCCAGCAGCGGTGTCGGGGGAGAAGAGACCCAGTACTTC
- TRBJ1-2 13 TRBV7-2 - CASSRFREDGYTF TGTGCCAGCAGCCGTTTCCGGGAAGATGGCTACACCTTC
- TRBJ2-2 14 TRBV5-1 - CASSPLRGTGELFF TGCGCCAGCAGCCCACTAAGGGGAACCGGGGAGCTGTTTTTT
TRBD2 TRBJ2-3 13 TRBV20-1 few CSASGAGTDTQYF TGCAGTGCCAGCGGGGCCGGGACAGATACGCAGTATTTT
TRBD1 TRBJ1-5 13 TRBV3-1 - CASSHDRAQPQHF TGTGCCAGCAGCCACGACAGGGCTCAGCCCCAGCATTTT
- TRBJ2-4 14 TRBV7-2 - CASSSAGDKNIQYF TGTGCCAGCAGCTCAGCGGGTGACAAAAACATTCAGTACTTC
- TRBJ1-2 11 TRBV6-5 - CASLDLYGYTF TGTGCCAGCCTGGACCTCTATGGCTACACCTTC
- TRBJ2-5 12 TRBV7-8 few CASSGGRETQYF TGTGCCAGCAGCGGGGGGAGGGAGACCCAGTACTTC
- TRBJ1-2 16 TRBV7-8 few CASSLGGARPSDGYTF TGTGCCAGCAGCTTAGGCGGAGCGCGGCCTTCTGATGGCTACACCTTC
TRBD2 TRBJ2-3 13 TRBV29-1 - CSALAGGTDTQYF TGCAGCGCGCTAGCGGGGGGCACAGATACGCAGTATTTT
TRBD1 TRBJ2-7 15 TRBV4-2 many CASSQEGTGYYEQYF TGTGCCAGCAGCCAAGAAGGGACAGGGTACTACGAGCAGTACTTC
- TRBJ2-3 11 TRBV12-3/TRBV12-4 few CTSRNQDTQYF TGTACCAGCAGGAATCAAGATACGCAGTATTTT
- TRBJ2-3 16 TRBV6-6 - CASRAYGGLSTDTQYF TGTGCCAGCAGAGCGTACGGGGGCCTTAGCACAGATACGCAGTATTTT
- TRBJ2-2 16 TRBV19 few CASSKSTDANTGELFF TGTGCCAGTAGCAAATCGACAGACGCGAACACCGGGGAGCTGTTTTTT